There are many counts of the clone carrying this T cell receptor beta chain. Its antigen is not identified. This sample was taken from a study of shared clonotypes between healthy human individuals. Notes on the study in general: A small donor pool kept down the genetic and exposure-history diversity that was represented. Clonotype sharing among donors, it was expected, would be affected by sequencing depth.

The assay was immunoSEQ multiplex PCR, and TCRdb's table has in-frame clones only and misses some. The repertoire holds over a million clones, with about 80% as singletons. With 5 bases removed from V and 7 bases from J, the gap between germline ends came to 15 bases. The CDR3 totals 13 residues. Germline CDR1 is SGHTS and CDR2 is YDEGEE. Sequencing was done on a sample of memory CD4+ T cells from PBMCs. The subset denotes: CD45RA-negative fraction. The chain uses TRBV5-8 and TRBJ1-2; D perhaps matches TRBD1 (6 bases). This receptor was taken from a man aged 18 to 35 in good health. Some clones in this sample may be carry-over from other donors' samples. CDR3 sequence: CASRSRGAGGYTF. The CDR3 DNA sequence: TGTGCCAGCAGATCAAGGGGGGCTGGTGGCTACACCTTC.